This TCR beta chain was profiled in a study of blood T cell repertoires in COVID-19. About the research overall: The cDNA or gDNA used as material had been derived from T cells, B-cell-depleted T cells, or PBMCs.

TCRdb keeps only in-frame clones here, not all; method: immunoSEQ multiplex PCR. The table includes about 260,000 clones, about 87% detected once. Germline V gene data show CDR1 as SGHTA and CDR2 as FQGNSA. The CDR3 covers 15 residues. Trimming cost V 2 bases and J 0 bases, with 11 bases left between them. This TCR was sampled from a woman between 50 and 59 years old with acute or convalescent COVID-19. V is TRBV7-2 and J is TRBJ2-7; no definite D call. Sequencing was carried out using peripheral blood. The CDR3 loop is CASSLWRRGSYEQYF. The CDR3 DNA reads TGTGCCAGCAGCTTATGGCGCCGAGGCTCCTACGAGCAGTACTTC.